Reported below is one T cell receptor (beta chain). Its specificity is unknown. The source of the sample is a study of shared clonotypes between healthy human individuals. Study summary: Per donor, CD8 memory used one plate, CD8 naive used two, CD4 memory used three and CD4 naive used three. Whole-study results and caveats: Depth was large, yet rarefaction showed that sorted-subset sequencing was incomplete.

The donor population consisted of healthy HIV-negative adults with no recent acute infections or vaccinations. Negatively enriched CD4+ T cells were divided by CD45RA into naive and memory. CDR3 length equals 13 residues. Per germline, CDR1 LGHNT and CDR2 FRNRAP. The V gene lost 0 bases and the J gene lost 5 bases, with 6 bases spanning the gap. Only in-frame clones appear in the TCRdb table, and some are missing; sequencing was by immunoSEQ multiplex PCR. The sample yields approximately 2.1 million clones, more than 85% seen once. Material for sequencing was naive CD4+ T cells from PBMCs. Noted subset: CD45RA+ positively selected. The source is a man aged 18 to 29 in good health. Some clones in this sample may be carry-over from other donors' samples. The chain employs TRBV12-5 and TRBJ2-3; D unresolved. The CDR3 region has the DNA TGTGCTAGTGGTTTGGTAAATGGAGATACGCAGTATTTT. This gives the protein CASGLVNGDTQYF.